The rows below give T cell receptor beta chains drawn from one sample of a study of blood T cell repertoires in COVID-19. Clones were read by immunoSEQ multiplex PCR, and TCRdb kept only the in-frame ones, dropping some. The sample shows approximately 310,000 clones, 85% of them seen only once. Sequences were obtained from PBMCs or T cells enriched from blood (not recorded which). These receptors all stem from a woman aged 25 to 39 who had been exposed to COVID-19. Both conserved end residues are part of each CDR3. A D gene is named only where the DNA matches it firmly. Some rows have no size entry. The others give once, few or many, or a class for an expanded clone.

TRBV3-1/TRBV3-2,-,TRBJ2-7,-,TGTGCCAGCAGCCAAGCAGGGACTTCCTACGAGCAGTACTTC,CASSQAGTSYEQYF
TRBV13,TRBD1,TRBJ1-2,-,TGTGCCAGCAGCTTGGCCGGGACAGAACCGCCTGAATATGGCTACACCTTC,CASSLAGTEPPEYGYTF
TRBV10-3,-,TRBJ2-5,-,TGTGCCATCAGTGAGTTTCTCCGGGACTTACAGCCTCAAGAGACCCAGTACTTC,CAISEFLRDLQPQETQYF
TRBV3-1/TRBV3-2,TRBD2,TRBJ2-3,-,TGTGCCAGCAGCCTTGAGAGCGGGGGCACGAGCACAGATACGCAGTATTTT,CASSLESGGTSTDTQYF
TRBV27,TRBD1,TRBJ2-1,-,TGTGCCAGCAGTGCGCGGACAGGGATTGAGCAGTTCTTC,CASSARTGIEQFF
TRBV2,-,TRBJ1-4,few,TGTGCCAGCAGTGAAATCGAAGTCCTCAGGGAAAAACTGTTTTTT,CASSEIEVLREKLFF
TRBV7-9,TRBD1,TRBJ2-2,-,TGTGCCAGCAGCTTATGGACAGGGGTTAGCGGGGAGCTGTTTTTT,CASSLWTGVSGELFF
TRBV3-1/TRBV3-2,-,TRBJ2-5,-,TGTGCCAGCAGCCCCTACCAAGAGACCCAGTACTTC,CASSPYQETQYF
TRBV9,-,TRBJ2-7,-,TGTGCCAGCAGCGTAGCAGCGGGCGCCTACGAGCAGTACTTC,CASSVAAGAYEQYF
TRBV30,TRBD1,TRBJ1-5,-,TGTGCCTGGAGACCCGACCAGGGGGGCTATCAGCCCCAGCATTTT,CAWRPDQGGYQPQHF
TRBV2,TRBD1,TRBJ2-7,-,TGTGCCAGCAGTGAGGGGCCGGGACAGGGGGCCCAGCAGTACTTC,CASSEGPGQGAQQYF
TRBV6-2/TRBV6-3,TRBD1,TRBJ1-2,-,TGTGCCAGCAGTACCCGGGACAGCCATACCTATGGCTACACCTTC,CASSTRDSHTYGYTF
TRBV20-1,-,TRBJ1-4,-,TGCAGTGCTAGTTCCCGCCCGGGTTACGGTGAAAAACTGTTTTTT,CSASSRPGYGEKLFF
TRBV28,-,TRBJ1-2,-,TGTGCCAGCAGGCCCTTTATTGCGGCACAGGGTGATGGCTACACCTTC,CASRPFIAAQGDGYTF
TRBV7-2,-,TRBJ1-6,-,TGTGCCAGCAGCTTACTCCCGGACATTTTAAATTCACCCCTCCACTTT,CASSLLPDILNSPLHF
TRBV2,-,TRBJ1-1,-,TGTGCCAGCAGTAGGGCACTACGGGGTGGAGCGAGCACTGAAGCTTTCTTT,CASSRALRGGASTEAFF
TRBV6-5,TRBD2,TRBJ2-2,many,TGTGCCAGCAGTTACGCGGGGGACACCGGGGAGCTGTTTTTT,CASSYAGDTGELFF
TRBV28,TRBD1,TRBJ1-5,-,TGTGCCAGCAGGCCCCAGGGGGCTCAGCCCCAGCATTTT,CASRPQGAQPQHF
TRBV28,TRBD1,TRBJ1-5,-,TGTGCCAGCAGAACTGGGACAGCCAGCAATCAGCCCCAGCATTTT,CASRTGTASNQPQHF
TRBV10-3,TRBD1,TRBJ1-4,-,TGTGCCATCGGGGCTGGGACAGGGACTAATGAAAAACTGTTTTTT,CAIGAGTGTNEKLFF
TRBV3-1/TRBV3-2,TRBD1,TRBJ1-1,-,TGTGCCAGCAAAGAACAGGGGGCGTCTTTCTTT,CASKEQGASFF
TRBV9,-,TRBJ1-2,-,TGTGCCAGCACGTCACCAGGGTATGGCTACACCTTC,CASTSPGYGYTF
TRBV9,TRBD1,TRBJ1-1,-,TGTGCCAGCAGCGTAGGGACAGGGGGAGCTTTCTTT,CASSVGTGGAFF
TRBV28,-,TRBJ1-4,-,TGTGCCAGCAGTTTGTTTTCCCCGGGAGGCAATGAAAAACTGTTTTTT,CASSLFSPGGNEKLFF
TRBV30,-,TRBJ2-1,few,TGTGCCTGGAGTGTAATCGGCTACAATGAGCAGTTCTTC,CAWSVIGYNEQFF
TRBV19,-,TRBJ2-7,-,TGTGCCAGTAGTACCACGAAGAATACAGGGCGCGAGCAGTACTTC,CASSTTKNTGREQYF
TRBV19,-,TRBJ2-1,-,TGTGCCAGTAGTACGCTCTCGGTGCGGGATGAGCAGTTCTTC,CASSTLSVRDEQFF
TRBV27,-,TRBJ2-7,few,TGTGCCAGCAGTATAGGACAGTCGGAGCAGTACTTC,CASSIGQSEQYF
TRBV12-3/TRBV12-4,-,TRBJ1-1,-,TGTGCCAGCATGTTGACAGGGAACACTGAAGCTTTCTTT,CASMLTGNTEAFF
TRBV21-1,-,TRBJ2-7,-,TGTGCCAGCAGCGAGGGAGGCGTTACTCCAGAGACCTACGAGCAGTACTTC,CASSEGGVTPETYEQYF
TRBV5-4,TRBD1,TRBJ1-6,-,TGTGCCAGCAGCCCACAGGGGGATTCACCCCTCCACTTT,CASSPQGDSPLHF
TRBV12-3/TRBV12-4,-,TRBJ2-6,-,TGTGCCAGCAGTTCACCACTAGGCGTCCTGACTTTC,CASSSPLGVLTF
TRBV9,-,TRBJ2-5,-,TGTGCCAGCAGCGGTCGAGTCGGAGAGACCCAGTACTTC,CASSGRVGETQYF
TRBV27,TRBD1,TRBJ2-7,-,TGTGCCAGCAGGGAGGTGGGGACAGGGAGGTACGAGCAGTACTTC,CASREVGTGRYEQYF
TRBV6-1,TRBD1,TRBJ1-5,-,TGTGCCAGCAGTGACCCGACAGGGGGCAATCAGCCCCAGCATTTT,CASSDPTGGNQPQHF
TRBV5-8,-,TRBJ2-3,-,TGTGCCAGCAGCTTAACGGGAGCGGGCGCAGATACGCAGTATTTT,CASSLTGAGADTQYF
TRBV25-1,-,TRBJ2-1,-,TGTGCCAGCAGCCCCTCGCGGACCCTGGGGCATGAGCAGTTCTTC,CASSPSRTLGHEQFF
TRBV7-9,-,TRBJ1-1,-,TGTGCCAGCAGCTCGGACAGAATGAACACTGAAGCTTTCTTT,CASSSDRMNTEAFF
TRBV5-5,-,TRBJ2-7,-,TGTGCCAGCAGGAATACAGGGTCCTACGAGCAGTACTTC,CASRNTGSYEQYF
TRBV25-1,TRBD1,TRBJ1-5,-,TGTGCCAGCAGTGCCCAGGGACAGGGCGTCGGGAGCAATCAGCCCCAGCATTTT,CASSAQGQGVGSNQPQHF
TRBV5-4,-,TRBJ2-3,once,TGTGCCAGCAGCTTGCCGAGCACAGATACGCAGTATTTT,CASSLPSTDTQYF
TRBV6-6,TRBD2,TRBJ2-1,once,TGTGCCAGTCAAGGACTAGCGGATTACAATGAGCAGTTCTTC,CASQGLADYNEQFF
TRBV28,-,TRBJ1-2,-,TGTGCCATCCGAAACGAACAGTTCTATGGCTACACCTTC,CAIRNEQFYGYTF
TRBV18,-,TRBJ1-3,-,TGTGCCAGCTCACGTGACAGGCCACTCTCTGGAAACACCATATATTTT,CASSRDRPLSGNTIYF
TRBV30,-,TRBJ1-2,-,TGTGCCTGGAGCCCCCCTCCTCGAGGTATAAGAGGCTACACCTTC,CAWSPPPRGIRGYTF
TRBV28,TRBD1,TRBJ1-3,-,TGTGCCAGCAGTTCGACAGGGGGCAATGGAAACACCATATATTTT,CASSSTGGNGNTIYF
TRBV3-1/TRBV3-2,TRBD1,TRBJ1-4,-,TGTGCCAGCAGCCAAACCTCGGGACAGGGGAGTGAAAAACTGTTTTTT,CASSQTSGQGSEKLFF
TRBV7-9,TRBD1,TRBJ1-5,-,TGTGCCAGCAGCGGGGAAGGACAGGGGCATCAGCCCCAGCATTTT,CASSGEGQGHQPQHF
TRBV5-1,TRBD2,TRBJ2-3,-,TGCGCCAGCAGCTTAAGGACTAGCGGAAACCCTGGCACAGATACGCAGTATTTT,CASSLRTSGNPGTDTQYF